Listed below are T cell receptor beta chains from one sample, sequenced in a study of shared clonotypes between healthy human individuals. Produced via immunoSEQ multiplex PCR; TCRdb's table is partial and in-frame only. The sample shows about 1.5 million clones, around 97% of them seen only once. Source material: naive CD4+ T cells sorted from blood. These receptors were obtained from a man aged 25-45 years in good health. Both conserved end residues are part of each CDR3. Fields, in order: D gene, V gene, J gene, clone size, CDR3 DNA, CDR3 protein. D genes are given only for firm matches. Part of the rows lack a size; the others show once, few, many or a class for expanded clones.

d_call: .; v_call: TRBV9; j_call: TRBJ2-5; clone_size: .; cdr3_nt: TGTGCCAGCAGCGACGGACTACTCCAAGAGACCCAGTACTTC; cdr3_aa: CASSDGLLQETQYF
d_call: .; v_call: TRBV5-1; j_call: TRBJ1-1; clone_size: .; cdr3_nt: TGCGCCAGCAGCTTGGCCGGGCTCGGGACCGTCCCCACTGAAGCTTTCTTT; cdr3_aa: CASSLAGLGTVPTEAFF
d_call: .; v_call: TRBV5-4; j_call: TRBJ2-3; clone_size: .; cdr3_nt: TGTGCCAGCAGCTTGGACAGGGATCGTAGAGATACGCAGTATTTT; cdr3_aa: CASSLDRDRRDTQYF
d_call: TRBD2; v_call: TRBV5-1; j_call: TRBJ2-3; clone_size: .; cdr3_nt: TGCGCCAGCAGCCGACGAACTAGCGGGAGGGCCACAGATACGCAGTATTTT; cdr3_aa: CASSRRTSGRATDTQYF
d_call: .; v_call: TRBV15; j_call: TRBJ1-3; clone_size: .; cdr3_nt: TGTGCCACCAGCAGAGAGATGGGCGGACTTGGCTCTGGAAACACCATATATTTT; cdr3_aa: CATSREMGGLGSGNTIYF
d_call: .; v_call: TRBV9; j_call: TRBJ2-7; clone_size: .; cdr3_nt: TGTGCCAGCAGCGTAGCGGCTAGCGCCTCCTACGAGCAGTACTTC; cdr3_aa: CASSVAASASYEQYF
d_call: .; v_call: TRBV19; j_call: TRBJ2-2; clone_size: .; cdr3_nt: TGTGCCAGTAGTATAGACCTCGTGGGTAACACCGGGGAGCTGTTTTTT; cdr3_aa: CASSIDLVGNTGELFF
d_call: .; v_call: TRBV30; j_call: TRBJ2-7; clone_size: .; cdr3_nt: TGTGCCTGGGCTAGCGTTTACGAGCAGTACTTC; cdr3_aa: CAWASVYEQYF
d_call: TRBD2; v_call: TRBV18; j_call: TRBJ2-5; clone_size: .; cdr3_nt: TGTGCCAGCTCACTAGGACTAGCGGGAGCAGAGACCCAGTACTTC; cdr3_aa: CASSLGLAGAETQYF
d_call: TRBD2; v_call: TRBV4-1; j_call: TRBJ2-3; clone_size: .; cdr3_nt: TGCGCCAGCAGCCAAGATCCCCCGGGAGGGACAGATACGCAGTATTTT; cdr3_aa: CASSQDPPGGTDTQYF
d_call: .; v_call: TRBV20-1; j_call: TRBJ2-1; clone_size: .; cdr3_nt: TGCAGTGCTAGCAGGGACAATGAGCAGTTCTTC; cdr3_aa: CSASRDNEQFF
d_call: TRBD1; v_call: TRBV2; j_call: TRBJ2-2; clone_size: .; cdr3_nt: TGTGCCAGCAGTGAAAGCGACAGGGGCGGGCTGTTTTTT; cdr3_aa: CASSESDRGGLFF
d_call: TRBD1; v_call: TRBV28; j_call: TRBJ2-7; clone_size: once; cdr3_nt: TGTGCCAGCACTCGAAGGGCACAGGGGGGACGCGAGCAGTACTTC; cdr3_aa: CASTRRAQGGREQYF
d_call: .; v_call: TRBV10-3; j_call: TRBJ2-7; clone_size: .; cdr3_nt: TGTGCCATCAGCCCCGACGCCTCCTACGAGCAGTACTTC; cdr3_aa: CAISPDASYEQYF
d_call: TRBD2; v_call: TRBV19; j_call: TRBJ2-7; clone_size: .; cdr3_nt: TGTGCCAGTAGTATATTTACCGCCGGGACTAGTTCCTACGAGCAGTACTTC; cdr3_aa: CASSIFTAGTSSYEQYF
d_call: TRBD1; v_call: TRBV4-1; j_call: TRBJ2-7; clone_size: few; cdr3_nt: TGCGCCAGCAGCCAAGATGGGACAGGATACGAGCAGTACTTC; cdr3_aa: CASSQDGTGYEQYF
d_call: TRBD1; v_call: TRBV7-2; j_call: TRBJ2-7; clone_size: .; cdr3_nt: TGTGCCAGCAGCTTGAATAGACAGGGGAAGAACGAGCAGTACTTC; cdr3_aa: CASSLNRQGKNEQYF
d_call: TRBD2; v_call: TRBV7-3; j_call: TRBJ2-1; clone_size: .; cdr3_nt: TGTGCCAGCAGTCTGGGACTAGGATACAATGAGCAGTTCTTC; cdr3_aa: CASSLGLGYNEQFF
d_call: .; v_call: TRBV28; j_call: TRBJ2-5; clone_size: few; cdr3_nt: TGTGCCAGCAGTTTAAGAGAGACCCAGTACTTC; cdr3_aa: CASSLRETQYF
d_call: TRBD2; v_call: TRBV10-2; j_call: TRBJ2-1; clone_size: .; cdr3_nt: TGCGCCAGCAGGGCGGGACTAGCGGGAGTCAATGAGCAGTTCTTC; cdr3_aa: CASRAGLAGVNEQFF
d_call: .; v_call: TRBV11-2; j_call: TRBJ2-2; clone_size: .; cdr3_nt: TGTGCCAGCAGCTTGATGGAGGTATCCGGGGAGCTGTTTTTT; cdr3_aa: CASSLMEVSGELFF
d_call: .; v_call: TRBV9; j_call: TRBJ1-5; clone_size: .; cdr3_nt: TGTGCCAGCAGCCCCGACAGCAACAATCAGCCCCAGCATTTT; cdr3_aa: CASSPDSNNQPQHF
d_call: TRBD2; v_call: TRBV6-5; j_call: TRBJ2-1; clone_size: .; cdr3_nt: TGTGCCAGCAGCTCGAGCGGGAGAAGGGCCAATGAGCAGTTCTTC; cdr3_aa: CASSSSGRRANEQFF
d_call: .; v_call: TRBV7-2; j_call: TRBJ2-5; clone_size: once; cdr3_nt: TGTGCCAGCAGCCTGGGTCGCCAAGAGACCCAGTACTTC; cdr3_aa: CASSLGRQETQYF
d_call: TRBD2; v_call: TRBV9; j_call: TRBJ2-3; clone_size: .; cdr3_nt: TGTGCCAGCAGCGCCGAGGGGACTAGCGGGAAGAGGTCAGGTAACACAGATACGCAGTATTTT; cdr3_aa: CASSAEGTSGKRSGNTDTQYF
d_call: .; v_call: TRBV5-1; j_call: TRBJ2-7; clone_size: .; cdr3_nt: TGCGCCAGCAGCTGGGACCACTACGAGCAGTACTTC; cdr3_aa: CASSWDHYEQYF
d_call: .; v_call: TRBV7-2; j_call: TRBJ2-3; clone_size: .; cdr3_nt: TGTGCCAGCAGCATAGCTGATAGGACGGATACGCAGTATTTT; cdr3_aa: CASSIADRTDTQYF
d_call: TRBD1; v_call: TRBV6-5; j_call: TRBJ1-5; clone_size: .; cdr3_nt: TGTGCCAGCAGCTCGGGACAGCGTAGCAATCAGCCCCAGCATTTT; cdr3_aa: CASSSGQRSNQPQHF
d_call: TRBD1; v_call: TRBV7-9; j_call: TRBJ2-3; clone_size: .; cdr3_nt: TGTGCCAGCAGCCGAACGACAGGGGGCACAGATACGCAGTATTTT; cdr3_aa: CASSRTTGGTDTQYF
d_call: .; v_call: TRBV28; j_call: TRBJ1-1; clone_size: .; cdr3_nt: TGTGCCAGCAGTTTAGAGGTAGAAGCTTTCTTT; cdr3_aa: CASSLEVEAFF
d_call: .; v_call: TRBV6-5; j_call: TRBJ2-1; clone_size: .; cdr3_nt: TGTGCCAGCAGTCCCGGAACAGGGCTTTGGCAGTTCTTC; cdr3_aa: CASSPGTGLWQFF
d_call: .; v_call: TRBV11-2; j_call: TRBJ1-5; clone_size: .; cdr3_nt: TGTGCCAGCAGCTTCCGGGATCCCAATCAGCCCCAGCATTTT; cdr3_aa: CASSFRDPNQPQHF
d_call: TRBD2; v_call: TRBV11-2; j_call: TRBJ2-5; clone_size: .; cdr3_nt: TGTGCCACCAAGCGGGAGGGAATGGAGACCCAGTACTTC; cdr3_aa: CATKREGMETQYF
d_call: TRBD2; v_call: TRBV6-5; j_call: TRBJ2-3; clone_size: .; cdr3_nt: TGTGCCAGCAGAGCGGGAGTAGTGGATACGCAGTATTTT; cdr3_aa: CASRAGVVDTQYF
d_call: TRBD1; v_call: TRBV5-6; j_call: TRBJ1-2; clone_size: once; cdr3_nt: TGTGCCAGCAGCTTGGGACAGGGGTACTATGGCTACACCTTC; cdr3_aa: CASSLGQGYYGYTF
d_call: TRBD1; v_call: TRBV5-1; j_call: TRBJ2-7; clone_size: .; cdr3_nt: TGCGCCAGCAGCCCCGGACAGTCCACAGGGGGAAATGGGCAGTACTTC; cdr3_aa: CASSPGQSTGGNGQYF
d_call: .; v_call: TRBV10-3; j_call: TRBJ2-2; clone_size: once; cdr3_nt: TGTGCCATCAGTGAGACCGCAGGGCTCACCGGGGAGCTGTTTTTT; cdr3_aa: CAISETAGLTGELFF
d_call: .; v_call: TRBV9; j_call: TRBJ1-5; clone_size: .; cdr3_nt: TGTGCCAGCAGCGTAGATCAGGCCAATCAGCCCCAGCATTTT; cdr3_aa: CASSVDQANQPQHF
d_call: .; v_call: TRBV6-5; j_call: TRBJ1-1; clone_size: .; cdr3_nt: TGTGCCAGCAGTCGTTTGGACAGAGTGAACACTGAAGCTTTCTTT; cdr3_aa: CASSRLDRVNTEAFF
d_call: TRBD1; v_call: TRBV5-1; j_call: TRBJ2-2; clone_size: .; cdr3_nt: TGCGCCAGCAAATACGGACAGGGGAACACCGGGGAGCTGTTTTTT; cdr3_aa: CASKYGQGNTGELFF
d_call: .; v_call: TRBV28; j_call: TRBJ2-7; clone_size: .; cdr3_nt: TGTGCCAGCAGCCCTATAGGACGGAGCTCCTACGAGCAGTACTTC; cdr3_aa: CASSPIGRSSYEQYF
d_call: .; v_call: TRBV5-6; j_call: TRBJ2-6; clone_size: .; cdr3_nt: TGTGCCAGCAGCCGAGCCCCCTCTGGGGCCAACGTCCTGACTTTC; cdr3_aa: CASSRAPSGANVLTF